The subject of this entry is one T cell receptor (beta chain). The sample is drawn from a study of neurological immune-mediated disorders. The V gene lost 0 bases and the J gene lost 7 bases, with 14 bases spanning the gap. Germline V gene sequence: CDR1 SGHRS, CDR2 YFSETQ. The length of the CDR3 is 14 residues. Indicated time point: longitudinal time-point 2. TCRdb itself ran the 5' RACE reads through MiXCR, one entry per CDR3 protein. This sample carries some 49,000 distinct CDR3 sequences, around 13% of them seen once, and the ten largest clones take 3.5% to 5.5%. The origin of this receptor is a male donor with HTLV-1-associated myelopathy (HAM/TSP). J is TRBJ2-7 and V is TRBV5-1; D remains unclear. Sequencing was carried out using PBMCs. CDR3 bases: TGCGCCAGCAGCTTGGGGGATCCTACGATAGAGCAGTACTTC. Its translation: CASSLGDPTIEQYF.